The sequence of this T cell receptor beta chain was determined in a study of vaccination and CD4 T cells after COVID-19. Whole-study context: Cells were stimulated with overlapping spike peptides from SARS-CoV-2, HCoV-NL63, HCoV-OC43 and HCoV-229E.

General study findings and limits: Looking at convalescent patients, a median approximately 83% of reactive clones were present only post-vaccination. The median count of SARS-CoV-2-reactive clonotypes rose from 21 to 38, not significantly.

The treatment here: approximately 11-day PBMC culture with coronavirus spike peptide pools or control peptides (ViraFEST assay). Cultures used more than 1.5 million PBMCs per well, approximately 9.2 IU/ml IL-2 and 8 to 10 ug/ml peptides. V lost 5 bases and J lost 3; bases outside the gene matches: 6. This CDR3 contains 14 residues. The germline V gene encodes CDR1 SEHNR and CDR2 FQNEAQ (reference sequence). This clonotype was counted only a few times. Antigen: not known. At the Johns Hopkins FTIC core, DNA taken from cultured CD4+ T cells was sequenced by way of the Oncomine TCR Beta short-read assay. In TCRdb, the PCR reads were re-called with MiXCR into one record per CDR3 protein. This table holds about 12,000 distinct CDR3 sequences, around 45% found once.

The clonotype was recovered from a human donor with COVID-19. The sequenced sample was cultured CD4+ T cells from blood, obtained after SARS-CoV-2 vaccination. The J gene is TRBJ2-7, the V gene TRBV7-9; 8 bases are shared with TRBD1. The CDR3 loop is CASSDWTGFYEQYF. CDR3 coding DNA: TGTGCCAGCAGCGATTGGACAGGGTTCTACGAGCAGTACTTC.